Listed here are 32 T cell receptor beta chains from one sample, sequenced in a study of cytomegalovirus exposure and HLA in healthy donors listed by TCRdb under 2017. The receptor library was made with the immunoSEQ multiplex PCR assay. For the multiplex PCR, a mixture combining 60 forward primers for TCR Vbeta segments and 13 reverse primers for TCR Jbeta segments was used. TCRdb retrieved this table from immuneACCESS and kept in-frame rearrangements only. Not all clones are present; in checked studies, unresolved V genes account for under half, and no reason is known for the remainder. Recorded for this sample are about 200,000 clones; more than 75% of them occurred a single time. The ten largest clonotypes hold about 1.4% of the sample. Sequencing input: PBMCs. These receptors came from a woman in her forties or fifties in good health and CMV-seronegative.

The rearrangement joins TRBV5-6 to TRBJ2-2; the match to TRBD2 covers 9 bases. J was trimmed by 5 bases and V by 7 bases; bases with no gene match: 9. CDR1 and CDR2 from the germline V gene are SGHDT and YYEEEE. CDR3 size: 15 residues. CDR3 DNA: TGTGCCAGCGGAAAAGCGGGAGGAAGAACCGGGGAGCTGTTTTTT. Its translation is CASGKAGGRTGELFF.

The chain is built from TRBV7-9 and TRBJ2-2, with D perhaps matching TRBD1 (6 bases). The germline V gene encodes CDR1 SEHNR and CDR2 FQNEAQ (reference sequence). This CDR3 contains 15 residues. The germline V and J ends were trimmed by 3 bases and 7 bases, with 15 bases remaining between them. The CDR3 region is CASSLARTAVGELFF. The CDR3 nucleotides read TGTGCCAGCAGCTTGGCCCGGACAGCCGTCGGGGAGCTGTTTTTT.

The chain joins TRBV19 to TRBJ1-5; possibly TRBD1 for D (6 bases). The ends were cut back, 9 bases at V and 6 bases at J, with 18 bases in the middle. The CDR3 has 14 amino acids. The germline V gene has CDR1 LNHDA and CDR2 SQIVND (reference sequence). The CDR3 here is CASSGHLVGQPQHF. The CDR3 nucleotides are TGTGCCAGCTCGGGACATTTAGTAGGTCAGCCCCAGCATTTT.

The chain carries TRBV4-1 and TRBJ1-2; 7 positions match TRBD1. Trimming at V came to 4 bases and at J to 7 bases, leaving 3 bases not matched to a gene. Germline V lookup: CDR1 MGHRA, CDR2 YSYEKL. This CDR3 comprises 12 residues. CDR3 nucleotide sequence: TGCGCCAGCAGCCCAACAGGGGTTGGCTACACCTTC. This encodes CASSPTGVGYTF.

This chain uses TRBV6-5 with TRBJ1-2; D may be TRBD1 (6 bases). V lost 6 bases and J lost 5, with 16 bases in between. The length of the CDR3 is 14 residues. The germline V gene encodes CDR1 MNHEY and CDR2 SVGAGI. The CDR3 sequence: CASSRQQGLYGYTF. The CDR3 bases are TGTGCCAGCAGCCGACAACAGGGTCTTTATGGCTACACCTTC.

The rearrangement joins TRBV18 to TRBJ2-7; D may be TRBD1 (5 bases). V was trimmed by 3 bases and J by 2 bases, leaving 11 bases between them. Per the germline V gene, CDR1 is KGHSH and CDR2 is LQKENI. The CDR3 has 14 amino acids. The CDR3 DNA sequence: TGTGCCAGCTCACCTGACAGTCTTCCCTACGAGCAGTACTTC. Encoded protein: CASSPDSLPYEQYF.

This chain uses TRBV6-1 with TRBJ1-2; D is uncertain. This CDR3 region has 12 residues. V lost 7 bases to trimming and J lost 1 base, with 7 bases between them. Germline V gene data show CDR1 as MNHNS and CDR2 as SASEGT. CDR3 loop: CASTIVNYGYTF. The CDR3 DNA follows: TGTGCCAGCACCATAGTTAACTATGGCTACACCTTC.

The chain uses TRBV5-5 and TRBJ2-3; D is unclear. This CDR3 contains 16 residues. Trimming stripped 3 bases from V and 2 bases from J, with 16 bases between. Looked up from germline, CDR1 is SGHKS and CDR2 is YYEKEE (reference sequence). CDR3 DNA: TGTGCCAGCAGCTGGTTCTCTGGGCTGTCCACAGATACGCAGTATTTT. Translation: CASSWFSGLSTDTQYF.

This clone was seen a handful of times. Other nucleotide sequences from this sample produce the same CDR3. The gene calls are TRBV28 and TRBJ1-1; tentatively, D is TRBD1 (6 bases). Germline CDR1 is MDHEN and CDR2 is SYDVKM. This CDR3 is built from 15 residues. Trimming took off 5 bases at V and 1 base at J, with 14 bases between the two ends. The CDR3 DNA reads as TGTGCCAGCAGTCCGAGTACAGGGTCGAACACTGAAGCTTTCTTT. Residues: CASSPSTGSNTEAFF.

The chain carries TRBV10-3 and TRBJ1-2, with a possible D match to TRBD1 (5 bases). CDR3 length: 14 residues. Trimming took 6 bases from V and 1 from J, leaving 12 bases between them. CDR1 and CDR2 from the germline V gene are ENHRY and SYGVKD. The CDR3 DNA is TGTGCCATCAGCCTAAGGGGATTTAACTATGGCTACACCTTC. Translating it yields CAISLRGFNYGYTF.

The chain links TRBV28 to TRBJ1-1, with TRBD1 identical over 9 bases. The V segment lost 1 base and the J segment 2 bases; nucleotides outside the gene matches: 23. This CDR3 spans 22 amino acids. The germline CDR1 and CDR2 sequences are MDHEN and SYDVKM. The CDR3 DNA is TGTGCCAGCAGTTTATTTTTTACAATCCGTCAACGTCGGGACAGGGTTAACACTGAAGCTTTCTTT. This translates into CASSLFFTIRQRRDRVNTEAFF.

V usage is TRBV5-6 and J usage is TRBJ2-5, with TRBD1 identical over 9 bases. The J call may be wrong; the DNA end is better matched by TRBJ2-7. Germline lookup yields CDR1 SGHDT and CDR2 YYEEEE. The CDR3 consists of 15 residues. DNA for the CDR3: TGTGCCAGCAGTTACACAGGGGGCACGGTTGCCGAGCAGTACTTC. Protein sequence: CASSYTGGTVAEQYF.

The rearrangement joins TRBV5-1 to TRBJ1-2; perhaps TRBD1 as D (5 bases). The V end was cut by 2 bases, the J end by 7 bases, with 15 bases between. Germline V gene lookup returns CDR1 SGHRS and CDR2 YFSETQ. The CDR3 is made up of 14 amino acids. The CDR3 loop reads CASSLDGPGVGYTF. The CDR3, as DNA: TGCGCCAGCAGCTTAGACGGTCCGGGGGTTGGCTACACCTTC.

This sequence joins TRBV7-3 and TRBJ2-5; D unresolved. The germline V and J ends were trimmed by 4 bases and 7 bases, with 13 bases remaining between them. CDR1 is SGHTA, CDR2 FQGTGA, per germline. The CDR3 is 13 residues long. CDR3 DNA: TGTGCCAGCAGCTCGACATCTACATCGACCCAGTACTTC. Translated, it gives CASSSTSTSTQYF.

This clone came up a few times. This chain joins TRBV29-1 and TRBJ2-3; D might be TRBD1 (6 bases). CDR1 and CDR2 from the germline V gene are SQVTM and ANQGSEA. V was clipped by 1 base and J by 4 bases, with 15 bases between them. CDR3 length equals 15 residues. The DNA of the CDR3 is TGCAGCGTTGAAGCCCGCAGCAGGGGCGCAGATACGCAGTATTTT. This sequence encodes CSVEARSRGADTQYF.

The chain joins TRBV6-5 to TRBJ1-1; 8 nucleotides match TRBD1. The germline CDR1 and CDR2 sequences are MNHEY and SVGAGI. The CDR3 is made up of 16 amino acids. With 2 bases clipped from V and 2 bases from J, the junction kept 7 bases outside the gene matches. This CDR3 reads CASSYAGQAVNTEAFF. CDR3 DNA sequence: TGTGCCAGCAGTTACGCGGGACAGGCTGTTAACACTGAAGCTTTCTTT.

This chain connects TRBV12-5 to TRBJ2-3; 15 positions match TRBD2. After removal of 1 base from V and 6 bases from J, the junction contained 8 bases not matched to a gene. CDR3 length equals 18 residues. Looked up from germline, CDR1 is LGHNT and CDR2 is FRNRAP. CDR3 nucleotides: TGTGCTAGTGGTTTGGACCCCGGACTAGCGGGGGGGGACGATACGCAGTATTTT. This encodes CASGLDPGLAGGDDTQYF.

The V call is TRBV15, the J call TRBJ2-7; 8 bases agree with TRBD2. Germline lookup yields CDR1 LNHNV and CDR2 YYDKDF (reference sequence). The CDR3 has 15 residues. Germline trimming cut 5 bases from V and 4 bases from J; bases unmatched to any gene: 10. The DNA for the CDR3 is TGTGCCACCAGCCCAGGACGACTAGCGCCTTACGAGCAGTACTTC. Its protein is CATSPGRLAPYEQYF.

This chain links TRBV7-2 with TRBJ2-7, with 13 bases that match TRBD2. V lost 3 bases to trimming and J lost 1 base; unmatched junction nucleotides: 6. The CDR3 is made up of 17 amino acids. Germline CDR1 and CDR2: SGHTA and FQGNSA. CDR3 sequence reads: CASSLGPTSGRSYEQYF. Written as DNA, the CDR3 is TGTGCCAGCAGCTTGGGCCCGACTAGCGGGAGGTCCTACGAGCAGTACTTC.

The chain uses TRBV11-2 and TRBJ2-3; the match to TRBD2 covers 10 bases. This CDR3 comprises 16 residues. The V gene end was trimmed by 6 bases and the J gene end by 3 bases; junction bases not matched to a gene: 9. Germline lookup yields CDR1 SGHAT and CDR2 FQNNGV. This chain's CDR3 is CASRGGIAGGTDTQYF. CDR3 in DNA: TGTGCCAGCAGGGGGGGGATAGCGGGAGGAACAGATACGCAGTATTTT.

This sequence joins TRBV5-1 and TRBJ2-5, with 7 bases identical to TRBD2. The CDR3 has 14 residues. V shed 0 bases, J shed 5 bases, and the junction held 4 bases outside the gene matches. Germline values: CDR1 SGHRS, CDR2 YFSETQ. CDR3 sequence: CASSLGGSGETQYF. The CDR3, as DNA: TGCGCCAGCAGCTTGGGAGGTAGCGGGGAGACCCAGTACTTC.

The chain links TRBV27 to TRBJ1-3; D is perhaps TRBD1 (6 bases). From germline, CDR1 is MNHEY and CDR2 SMNVEV (reference sequence). The ends were cut back, 5 bases at V and 1 base at J, with 12 bases in the middle. CDR3 length: 15 amino acids. The CDR3 sequence: CASSPWTASGNTIYF. CDR3 nucleotides: TGTGCCAGCAGTCCCTGGACAGCGTCTGGAAACACCATATATTTT.

This clone turned up a few times. The genes are TRBV5-6 and TRBJ1-2; 12 bases align to TRBD1. The CDR3 totals 16 residues. Germline-derived CDR1 and CDR2 are SGHDT and YYEEEE. V shed 4 bases, J shed 8 bases, and the junction held 12 bases outside the gene matches. The CDR3 DNA sequence: TGTGCCAGCAGCCTCCCCGGAGGGACAGGGGGCGGGGGCTACACCTTC. Translating gives CASSLPGGTGGGGYTF. Variable domain in full (rest from reference TRBV5-6 and TRBJ1-2): DAGVTQSPTHLIKTRGQQVTLRCSPKSGHDTVSWYQQALGQGPQFIFQYYEEEERQRGNFPDRFSGHQFPNYSSELNVNALLLGDSALYLCASSLPGGTGGGGYTFGSGTRLTVV.

The J gene is TRBJ1-2, the V gene TRBV7-9; 7 nucleotides match TRBD1. The CDR3 totals 13 residues. V lost 5 bases and J lost 3; bases outside the gene matches: 3. Germline V CDR1 and CDR2: SEHNR, FQNEAQ (reference sequence). The CDR3 region is CASSHDRDYGYTF. The CDR3 bases are TGTGCCAGCAGCCACGACAGGGACTATGGCTACACCTTC.

This clone was observed a handful of times. The chain employs TRBV6-5 and TRBJ1-4, with D perhaps matching TRBD1 (5 bases). Germline-derived CDR1 and CDR2 are MNHEY and SVGAGI. V was pared by 4 bases and J by 7 bases, with 16 bases between. This CDR3 spans 15 amino acids. The CDR3 DNA reads as TGTGCCAGCAGTTCCCTGGGGCGGGGGGGTGAAAAACTGTTTTTT. Residues: CASSSLGRGGEKLFF.

This clone was detected a few times. The chain uses TRBV4-3 and TRBJ2-7; TRBD2 agrees at 11 bases. From germline, CDR1 is LGHNA and CDR2 YSLEER. V lost 2 bases, J lost 2 bases, and 5 bases stayed unmatched. The CDR3 has 16 amino acids. The CDR3 nucleotides read TGCGCCAGCAGCCAAATACCGGGACTAGCGGCCTACGAGCAGTACTTC. Translating gives CASSQIPGLAAYEQYF.

The chain combines TRBV5-6 with TRBJ1-1; 7 nucleotides line up with TRBD1. CDR3 length equals 14 residues. Germline trimming cut 1 base from V and 4 bases from J; bases unmatched to any gene: 4. The germline gives CDR1 SGHDT, CDR2 YYEEEE. CDR3 DNA sequence: TGTGCCAGCAGCTTGTGGGACAGACCCACTGAAGCTTTCTTT. Translating it yields CASSLWDRPTEAFF.

Only one count was recorded for this clone. The chain uses TRBV5-1 and TRBJ1-2; weak D call: TRBD1 (5 bases). Germline values: CDR1 SGHRS, CDR2 YFSETQ. The CDR3 length is 13 residues. V was shortened by 2 bases and J by 4 bases, with 9 bases between the two germline ends. Written as DNA, the CDR3 is TGCGCCAGCAGCTTCGGGGGAGGCTATGGCTACACCTTC. Protein product: CASSFGGGYGYTF.

This chain uses TRBV27 with TRBJ1-6; D is undetermined. The CDR3 covers 14 residues. Germline values: CDR1 MNHEY, CDR2 SMNVEV (reference sequence). V was shortened by 1 base and J by 6 bases, with 7 bases between the two germline ends. The CDR3 DNA follows: TGTGCCAGCAGTTTATTCAGGCCTAATTCACCCCTCCACTTT. As protein: CASSLFRPNSPLHF.

The V gene is TRBV6-5, the J gene TRBJ2-3; TRBD1 might be the D (7 bases). Between the trimmed V and J ends, which lost 6 bases and 3 bases, there was a span of 16 bases. The CDR3 runs to 15 residues. CDR1 and CDR2 (germline): MNHEY, SVGAGI. CDR3 DNA: TGTGCCAGCAGATTAACAGGGGAGGAGACAGATACGCAGTATTTT. It encodes CASRLTGEETDTQYF.

Here the CDR3 reads CASSLRTGLTGYTF. Here the CDR3 DNA reads TGTGCCAGCAGTCTCCGGACAGGATTAACGGGCTACACCTTC. The chain uses TRBV28 and TRBJ1-2, with TRBD1 matching over 7 bases. The CDR3 spans 14 residues. V shed 5 bases and J 8 bases; nucleotides not matched to a gene: 11. The germline gives CDR1 MDHEN, CDR2 SYDVKM.

The V and J genes are TRBV5-4 and TRBJ2-5; TRBD1 matches 7 bases. The CDR3 length is 15 residues. Looked up from germline, CDR1 is SGHNT and CDR2 is YYREEE (reference sequence). After removal of 4 bases from V and 0 bases from J, the junction contained 6 bases not matched to a gene. The CDR3 here is CASSHGGQNQETQYF. The CDR3, as DNA: TGTGCCAGCAGCCATGGGGGACAGAACCAAGAGACCCAGTACTTC.